This TCR beta chain was captured by sequencing in a study of brain T cells in children with intractable seizures. Regarding the study as a whole: Absence of clones before surgery may stem from lower sequencing depth.

Sequencing was limited to surgery cases with top T cell transcript signatures in brain tissue. On this clone: What it binds is not known.

V lost 0 bases to trimming and J lost 8 bases, with 19 bases between them. The CDR3 is 16 amino acids. CDR1 and CDR2 (germline): MGHRA, YSYEKL. Produced via immunoSEQ multiplex PCR; TCRdb's table is partial and in-frame only. The table includes tens of thousands of clones, under 95% detected once. This sample comprised peripheral blood, obtained at surgery. The source is a girl aged 2 to 10 with Rasmussen encephalitis and intractable seizures. The chain employs TRBV4-1 and TRBJ1-2; no reliable D call. For the CDR3, the DNA is TGCGCCAGCAGCCAAGATCCCGCTCGTCCTCGCACGGGCTACACCTTC. Its translation: CASSQDPARPRTGYTF.